This T cell receptor (beta chain) was captured in a study of blood T cells in healthy people across ages (dated by TCRdb to between 2014 and 2016). In terms of the full investigation: In model experiments, template switching captured roughly one uniquely barcoded TCR beta cDNA molecule for every two T cells. To track age-related changes in TCR beta repertoire diversity, the study relied on deep sequencing normalized with unique cDNA molecular identifiers. The donors were divided into four age groups: young (average about 15 years), middle-aged (about 40), aged (about 56) and long-lived (approximately 74). To avoid experimental bias, donors of different ages were randomly spread across the sequencing lanes. Using the same blood draw, the study looked at two additional independent replicas of 1 million unique cDNA reads for two donors, one aged 18 to 30 and the other aged 80 or older.

Library prep was done by 5' RACE. TCRdb names Illumina HiSeq 2500 as the instrument used. A second PCR of about 7 to 12 cycles was performed with a sample-barcoded 5' primer and a J-beta primer mix. Each TCR beta cDNA molecule received a unique molecular identifier from a template-switch 5' adaptor carrying 12 random nucleotides. At least 3 million CDR3-containing paired-end reads were obtained from each sample. The Mint cDNA synthesis kit, primed by a TRBC-specific oligonucleotide, was used to synthesize first-strand cDNA from all RNA. Following uracil-DNA glycosylase treatment, all cDNA underwent a first 18-cycle PCR with the universal primers M1SS and BC2_uni_R. The paper's data handling went like this. Normalization of each sample was performed by random selection of 1 million high-quality reads, each carrying a distinct molecular identifier. Instead of being binned into consensus sequences, reads with shared molecular identifiers were discarded. MiTCR, run with a Q25 quality threshold and the strictest error-elimination algorithm, handled CDR3 identification, clonotype clustering and error correction. Lower-bound total TCR beta diversity was estimated with a nonparametric unseen species model using Euler transformation. TCRdb took the public reads, trimmed them with fastp at Q25, ran MiXCR for clone calling and kept in-frame beta chains. Each record represents a unique CDR3 protein, reported with the most common genes and DNA among its rows. TCRdb, not the authors, supplied the V and J calls. The sample table contains a few hundred thousand distinct CDR3 sequences; only one count was recorded for approximately 47% of them. The ten largest account for around 50% of the sample.

The donors were around 39 Caucasian individuals from Russia, aged about 6 to 100 years, who were systemically healthy. Each donor gave 9.5 to 10 milliliters of peripheral blood, drawn into EDTA-treated Vacutainer tubes. Ficoll-Paque density-gradient centrifugation was used to isolate PBMCs, with at least 6 million obtained per sample. Trizol reagent was used to extract total RNA from PBMCs, with at least 6 micrograms per sample. The percentages of naive CD45RAhigh/CD27high T cells were determined by flow cytometry on a PBMC aliquot from every donor. This clonotype has only a few counts. Its antigen is not yet known. Base qualities were left out, and no much larger clone turns up one base away. General conclusions and limits of the study: Estimates of total diversity based on one million sequenced T cells were regarded as lower bounds and as underestimates. Because donor CMV infection status was unknown, age-related changes in expanded clonotypes were potentially confounded. The long-lived group showed more naive CD4+ T cells, fewer expanded clones and increased TCR diversity than the aged group, suggesting age selection. A strong correlation was found between observed TCR beta diversity and the percentage of naive T cells measured by flow cytometry. Observed TCR beta diversity per million T cells fell roughly linearly with age, and a significant reduction was already apparent by age roughly 41. Bulk unsorted PBMC profiling prevented conclusive comparison of naive and antigen-experienced compartments.

The CDR3 starts with the cysteine, ends with the phenylalanine, and has 14 residues. Just the 42-base CDR3 DNA is kept, in frame starting at base 1. According to the germline V gene, CDR1 reads MNHEY and CDR2 reads SVGEGT. V is clipped by 8 bases and J by 3 bases, and the sequence between their germline boundaries is 17 bases long. The rearrangement joined TRBV6-2 or TRBV6-3 to TRBJ2-7, with the D segment identity uncertain. The receptor was isolated from a man in his fifties or sixties in good health. The sequenced material came from blood. The DNA sequence follows: TGTGCCAGCCGATGGTCCCGCTCCCTCTACGAGCAGTACTTC. Its protein is CASRWSRSLYEQYF.